Given below is one TCR beta chain in context. The target antigen is unknown. Cells classed as naive CD8+ T cells were CD45RO-CCR7+CD27+CD95-. The CDR3 contains 18 residues. Germline lookup yields CDR1 MNHEY and CDR2 SVGEGT. The sample originates from a study of CXCR3-negative and CXCR3-positive naive CD8 T cells. General study points: More hydrophobic TRB CDR3s occurred in CXCR3-positive than in CXCR3-negative naive cells.

Researchers prepared the TRB cDNA libraries using 5' RACE with UMI labels. TCRdb reprocessed the 5' RACE reads; each CDR3 protein has one entry and no DNA is given. This table lists over 70,000 distinct CDR3 sequences. The clonotype comes from a human donor in good health. Some clones in this sample may be carry-over from other donors' samples. The chain has TRBV6-2 or TRBV6-3 and TRBJ2-1; no DNA is available, so the TRBD2 call from TCRdb remains unchecked. The material sequenced was naive CXCR3+ CD8+ T cells from blood. The subset is: CD45RO-CCR7+CD27+CD95- naive CD8+ T cells expressing CXCR3 (TNR3+). This CDR3 reads CASSYGGSGRAADNEQFF.